The present TCR beta chain was sequenced within a study of CD8 T cells in Susac syndrome. Study-wide context: Intravenous immunoglobulin alone or corticosteroids were being given to patients with Susac syndrome at blood draw, unless they were therapy-naive.

Worth noting for this clonotype: The target antigen is unknown.

Overall study findings and caveats: The CD4+ T cell repertoires, which came from Susac syndrome patients, showed no sign of clonal expansion.

With random hexamers, reverse transcription was performed on roughly 0.5 to 1 ug of RNA. TCRdb recomputed calls from the immunoSEQ multiplex PCR reads with MiXCR, one row per CDR3 protein. The top ten clones hold more than 0.12% of a sample with around 110,000 distinct CDR3 sequences, under 96% of them seen once. CDR3 length: 16 residues. V was trimmed by 0 bases and J by 4 bases, leaving 14 bases between them. Looked up from germline, CDR1 is SGHNT and CDR2 is YYREEE (reference sequence). The sample taken for sequencing was CD4+ T cells from PBMCs. V is TRBV5-4 and J is TRBJ2-1; D perhaps matches TRBD2 (5 bases). This clonotype originated in a human donor with Susac syndrome. As DNA, the CDR3 is TGTGCCAGCAGCTTGGAGCGGACTCGACCGTACAATGAGCAGTTCTTC. Its protein product is CASSLERTRPYNEQFF. Full variable domain (rest looked up from reference TRBV5-4 and TRBJ2-1): ETGVTQSPTHLIKTRGQQVTLRCSSQSGHNTVSWYQQALGQGPQFIFQYYREEENGRGNFPPRFSGLQFPNYSSELNVNALELDDSALYLCASSLERTRPYNEQFFGPGTRLTVL.